These 2 T cell receptor beta chains were all obtained from the same sample, sequenced in a study of T-cell reconstitution after alpha-beta-depleted transplantation in children. TCRbeta library preparation incorporated unique molecular identifiers. TCRdb reanalysed the PCR reads using MiXCR and keeps one entry per CDR3 protein. This table has some 460,000 distinct CDR3 sequences, about 16% appearing once. Sequenced material: PBMCs, mostly from graft donor cells, taken 360 days after TCRalphabeta/CD19-depleted stem cell transplant. The origin of the receptors is a boy younger than two who had a stem cell transplant for Wiskott-Aldrich syndrome, so the T cells may come from the graft donor.

This clonotype was recorded a few times. V and J are TRBV7-6 and TRBJ2-5; 11 positions agree with TRBD2. V trimming: 4 bases; J trimming: 3 bases; junction bases outside the gene matches: 4. Germline V gene data show CDR1 as SGHVS and CDR2 as FNYEAQ. There are 15 residues in the CDR3. CDR3 sequence reads: CASSSTSGVKETQYF. CDR3 DNA: TGTGCCAGCAGCTCGACTAGCGGGGTGAAAGAGACCCAGTACTTC.

This clonotype was found a few times. The chain uses TRBV3-1 and TRBJ2-7; 8 nucleotides align to TRBD2. J lost 2 bases, V lost 0 bases, and 12 bases had no gene match. CDR1 and CDR2 (germline): LGHDT, YNNKEL (reference sequence). The CDR3 is 18 residues long. CDR3 protein: CASSQDRFRTSPTYEQYF. CDR3 bases: TGTGCCAGCAGCCAAGATCGGTTCCGGACTAGCCCGACCTACGAGCAGTACTTC.